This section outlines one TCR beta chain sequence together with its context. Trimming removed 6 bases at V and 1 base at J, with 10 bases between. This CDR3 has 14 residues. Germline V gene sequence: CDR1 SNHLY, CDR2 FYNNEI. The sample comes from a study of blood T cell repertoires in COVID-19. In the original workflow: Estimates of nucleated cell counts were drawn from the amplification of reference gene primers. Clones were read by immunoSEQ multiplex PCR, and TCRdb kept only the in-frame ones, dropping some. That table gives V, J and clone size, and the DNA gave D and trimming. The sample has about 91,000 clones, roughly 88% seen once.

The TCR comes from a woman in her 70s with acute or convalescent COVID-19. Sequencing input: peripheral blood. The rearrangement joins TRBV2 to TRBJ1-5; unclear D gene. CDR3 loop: CASSWLESNQPQHF. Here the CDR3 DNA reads TGTGCCAGCAGCTGGCTGGAGAGCAATCAGCCCCAGCATTTT.